Each of the 32 T cell receptor beta chains below was sequenced from the same sample in a study of blood T cell repertoires in COVID-19. Profiled with immunoSEQ multiplex PCR; TCRdb holds only in-frame clones, not every one. The sample has tens of thousands of clones, 80% to 90% seen once. The sequencing input was peripheral blood. These receptor sequences come from a human donor in a cohort sampled during active COVID-19.

The chain carries TRBV14 and TRBJ2-3, with D perhaps TRBD2 (5 bases). The CDR3 loop spans 16 amino acids. V was pared by 1 base and J by 6 bases, with 17 bases between. From germline, CDR1 is SGHDN and CDR2 FVKESK. The CDR3 coding sequence is TGTGCCAGCAGCCAAGCAGCAACTAGTTTAGGCGATACGCAGTATTTT. Translating it yields CASSQAATSLGDTQYF. The full variable domain, completed using reference TRBV14 and TRBJ2-3, is EAGVTQFPSHSVIEKGQTVTLRCDPISGHDNLYWYRRVMGKEIKFLLHFVKESKQDESGMPNNRFLAERTGGTYSTLKVQPAELEDSGVYFCASSQAATSLGDTQYFGPGTRLTVL.

This chain connects TRBV2 to TRBJ2-7, with 7 bases aligning to TRBD1. Germline loops: CDR1 SNHLY, CDR2 FYNNEI. J was trimmed by 7 bases and V by 6 bases; bases with no gene match: 3. There are 11 residues in the CDR3. In nucleotides, the CDR3 is TGTGCCAGCAGACAACAGGGGGAGCAGTACTTC. Protein product: CASRQQGEQYF.

The rearrangement links TRBV30 to TRBJ2-6, with no clear D. The CDR3 is 14 residues long. CDR1 and CDR2 from the germline V gene are GTSNPN and SVGIG (reference sequence). The V and J ends lost 4 bases and 0 bases respectively, with 7 bases between them. CDR3 sequence reads: CAWMRASGANVLTF. The CDR3 region has the DNA TGTGCCTGGATGAGAGCCTCTGGGGCCAACGTCCTGACTTTC.

The chain employs TRBV2 and TRBJ2-7, with no clear D. The CDR3 sequence is 12 residues long. Trimming removed 6 bases from V and 6 bases from J, with 12 bases in between. CDR1 is SNHLY, CDR2 FYNNEI, per germline. CDR3 in DNA: TGTGCCAGCAGAACCCCGGGTTCCGAGCAGTACTTC. Translated, it gives CASRTPGSEQYF.

The chain has TRBV9 and TRBJ2-5, with 7 bases aligning to TRBD1. The CDR3 sequence is 15 residues long. The germline V gene encodes CDR1 SGDLS and CDR2 YYNGEE. V gave up 0 bases and J gave up 4 bases; unmatched junction bases: 6. The CDR3 bases are TGTGCCAGCAGCGTAGTGGCAGGGGGTCCAGAGACCCAGTACTTC. Its protein is CASSVVAGGPETQYF.

The chain recombines TRBV28 with TRBJ1-5; 7 positions agree with TRBD1. Losses at the gene ends were 7 bases for V and 1 base for J; bases not matched to a gene: 10. The CDR3 has 16 amino acids. Germline V gives CDR1 MDHEN, CDR2 SYDVKM. CDR3 protein: CASTEDRVRSNQPQHF. The CDR3 DNA follows: TGTGCCAGCACCGAAGACAGGGTGAGAAGCAATCAGCCCCAGCATTTT.

This chain connects TRBV6-5 to TRBJ2-6; no firm D call. The CDR3 consists of 15 residues. Germline CDR1 reads MNHEY; CDR2 reads SVGAGI. V dropped 2 bases and J dropped 0 bases, with 5 bases sitting between them. CDR3 DNA sequence: TGTGCCAGCAGTTACCCGGGCTCTGGGGCCAACGTCCTGACTTTC. This codes for CASSYPGSGANVLTF.

V and J are TRBV10-1 and TRBJ1-2; 7 nucleotides agree with TRBD1. The V and J ends lost 5 bases and 8 bases, in that order; junction bases with no gene match: 11. The CDR3 runs to 14 residues. Germline CDR1 and CDR2: WNHNN and SYGVQD (reference sequence). CDR3 in DNA: TGCGCCAGCAGTCCGGGACAGCTGGGGGGAGGCTACACCTTC. It encodes CASSPGQLGGGYTF.

CDR3 sequence (DNA): TGTGCCAGCAGCTTTGGCAGGGAGGCCGGGGAGCTGTTTTTT. This codes for CASSFGREAGELFF. The V and J genes are TRBV5-4 and TRBJ2-2; a weak D match, TRBD2 (6 bases). The CDR3 has 14 amino acids. The V gene lost 2 bases and the J gene lost 6 bases, with 11 bases spanning the gap. Germline loops: CDR1 SGHNT, CDR2 YYREEE (reference sequence).

J is TRBJ1-1 and V is TRBV5-5, with TRBD1 identical over 7 bases. Germline values: CDR1 SGHKS, CDR2 YYEKEE (reference sequence). V lost 4 bases, J lost 0 bases, and 6 bases stayed unmatched. This CDR3 is built from 15 residues. CDR3 protein: CASSPSTGMNTEAFF. CDR3 DNA: TGTGCCAGCAGCCCATCGACAGGGATGAACACTGAAGCTTTCTTT. The full variable domain, in which reference TRBV5-5 and TRBJ1-1 provide the parts outside the CDR3, is DAGVTQSPTHLIKTRGQQVTLRCSPISGHKSVSWYQQVLGQGPQFIFQYYEKEERGRGNFPDRFSARQFPNYSSELNVNALLLGDSALYLCASSPSTGMNTEAFFGQGTRLTVV.

CDR3 nucleotide sequence: TGTGCCAGCAGACACTATGAATTGGAGACCCAGTACTTC. Translation gives CASRHYELETQYF. The V gene is TRBV6-5, the J gene TRBJ2-5; D gene unclear. This CDR3 has 13 amino acids. The V end lost 6 bases, the J end lost 5 bases, and 13 bases lay between the germline ends. CDR1 is MNHEY and CDR2 is SVGAGI in the germline V gene.

This clone appeared once. This sequence joins TRBV6-6 and TRBJ2-3; 13 bases are shared with TRBD2. The germline CDR1 and CDR2 sequences are MNHNY and SVGAGI (reference sequence). The CDR3 covers 17 residues. The trim removed 5 bases at V and 7 bases at J, leaving 12 bases unmatched. The CDR3 spells CASSQLGLAGATNTQYF. The CDR3 DNA sequence: TGTGCCAGCAGTCAACTTGGACTAGCGGGAGCCACGAATACGCAGTATTTT.

CDR3 in DNA: TGTGCCTGGAGTGTCGGGACTAGCGGGGCGAACACCGGGGAGCTGTTTTTT. Translated, it gives CAWSVGTSGANTGELFF. This chain connects TRBV30 to TRBJ2-2; 13 bases agree with TRBD2. The CDR3 runs to 17 residues. The V gene's germline CDR1 is GTSNPN and CDR2 SVGIG (reference sequence). V gave up 0 bases and J gave up 0 bases; unmatched junction bases: 1.

The rearrangement links TRBV29-1 to TRBJ1-1; the D gene is possibly TRBD1 (5 bases). CDR1 SQVTM and CDR2 ANQGSEA come from the germline V gene. V lost 0 bases and J 4 bases, leaving 12 bases between the germline ends. This CDR3 is built from 14 residues. The CDR3 nucleotides read TGCAGCGTTGAAGATTGGGAGGGACGCACTGAAGCTTTCTTT. It specifies CSVEDWEGRTEAFF. Complete variable domain (other parts from reference TRBV29-1 and TRBJ1-1): SAVISQKPSRDICQRGTSLTIQCQVDSQVTMMFWYRQQPGQSLTLIATANQGSEATYESGFVIDKFPISRPNLTFSTLTVSNMSPEDSSIYLCSVEDWEGRTEAFFGQGTRLTVV.

This clone was seen a handful of times. J is TRBJ2-1 and V is TRBV27; 7 nucleotides line up with TRBD2. V lost 6 bases to trimming and J lost 4 bases; unmatched junction nucleotides: 9. The length of the CDR3 is 15 residues. Per the germline V gene, CDR1 is MNHEY and CDR2 is SMNVEV (reference sequence). The CDR3 nucleotides are TGTGCCAGCAGATTCGGGGGAGGGCCGTACAATGAGCAGTTCTTC. It yields the protein CASRFGGGPYNEQFF.

The V call is TRBV18, the J call TRBJ2-7; 7 nucleotides agree with TRBD2. The V segment lost 3 bases and the J segment 4 bases; nucleotides outside the gene matches: 6. The CDR3 covers 14 residues. CDR1 is KGHSH, CDR2 LQKENI, per germline. The CDR3 region is CASSPGGSNYEQYF. For the CDR3, the DNA is TGTGCCAGCTCACCCGGGGGGTCCAATTACGAGCAGTACTTC. The variable domain in full, with the rest retrieved from reference TRBV18 and TRBJ2-7, is NAGVMQNPRHLVRRRGQEARLRCSPMKGHSHVYWYRQLPEEGLKFMVYLQKENIIDESGMPKERFSAEFPKEGPSILRIQQVVRGDSAAYFCASSPGGSNYEQYFGPGTRLTVT.

This chain connects TRBV2 to TRBJ2-5, with 10 bases fitting TRBD1. This CDR3 contains 15 residues. The germline V gene encodes CDR1 SNHLY and CDR2 FYNNEI. Trimming removed 6 bases from V and 5 bases from J; junction bases left unmatched: 9. The CDR3 spells CASRLDRGRAETQYF. The CDR3 nucleotides read TGTGCCAGCAGACTCGACAGGGGGCGGGCGGAGACCCAGTACTTC.

The rearrangement uses TRBV7-2 and TRBJ2-7, with TRBD2 identical over 7 bases. In germline, CDR1 is SGHTA, CDR2 FQGNSA. The CDR3 is 14 amino acids. The J segment lost 6 bases and the V segment lost 5 bases, leaving 10 bases of the junction unmatched. CDR3 nucleotides: TGTGCCAGCAGCCTGCTTACTGGGAGGGGCGAGCAGTACTTC. It translates to CASSLLTGRGEQYF.

The chain has TRBV27 and TRBJ2-3; 14 positions agree with TRBD2. With V trimmed by 6 bases and J by 8 bases, 7 bases remained unmatched. The CDR3 contains 15 residues. The germline V gene encodes CDR1 MNHEY and CDR2 SMNVEV (reference sequence). The CDR3 DNA reads as TGTGCCAGCAGGTCTGGGACTAGCGGGAGTGGTACGCAGTATTTT. Encoded protein: CASRSGTSGSGTQYF.

V is TRBV27 and J is TRBJ1-5; D is unresolved. The CDR3 is 15 residues long. The germline CDR1 and CDR2 sequences are MNHEY and SMNVEV (reference sequence). V lost 0 bases, J lost 1 base, and 7 bases lay in between. CDR3 sequence reads: CASSLSTGSNQPQHF. The CDR3 DNA sequence: TGTGCCAGCAGTTTATCGACGGGGAGCAATCAGCCCCAGCATTTT.

Of note for this clone: The sample holds other DNA sequences that translate to the same CDR3. The chain joins TRBV6-2 or TRBV6-3 to TRBJ2-5; 13 bases agree with TRBD2. The ends lost 5 bases at V and 5 bases at J; junction bases unmatched: 8. Germline loops: CDR1 MNHEY, CDR2 SVGEGT. CDR3 length: 16 residues. This chain's CDR3 is CASSPGLAGVQETQYF. In DNA, the CDR3 is TGTGCCAGCAGTCCCGGACTAGCGGGGGTCCAGGAGACCCAGTACTTC.

The V call is TRBV6-5, the J call TRBJ1-2; D is ambiguous. CDR3 length: 11 amino acids. CDR1 and CDR2 (germline): MNHEY, SVGAGI. V was shortened by 6 bases and J by 9 bases, with 11 bases between the two germline ends. This CDR3 is CASRALLSYTF. CDR3 nucleotides: TGTGCCAGCAGGGCCCTGCTGAGCTACACCTTC.

This sequence joins TRBV2 and TRBJ2-3, with 9 nucleotides matching TRBD2. Looked up from germline, CDR1 is SNHLY and CDR2 is FYNNEI. This CDR3 spans 16 amino acids. V shed 8 bases and J 0 bases; nucleotides not matched to a gene: 9. CDR3 amino acids: CASALEAGGSTDTQYF. CDR3 sequence (DNA): TGTGCCAGCGCGTTGGAGGCGGGGGGGAGCACAGATACGCAGTATTTT.

The chain combines TRBV6-2 or TRBV6-3 with TRBJ2-3; 8 nucleotides line up with TRBD2. The J segment lost 4 bases and the V segment lost 2 bases, leaving 11 bases of the junction unmatched. The CDR3 has 17 amino acids. Per the germline V gene, CDR1 is MNHEY and CDR2 is SVGEGT. The CDR3 region has the DNA TGTGCCAGCAGTTACCTGGCGGGGGGCCTTGGGCCAGATACGCAGTATTTT. It is translated as CASSYLAGGLGPDTQYF.

The rearrangement joins TRBV6-6 to TRBJ1-5; possibly TRBD1 for D (5 bases). V was trimmed by 4 bases and J by 7 bases, leaving 11 bases between them. The germline gives CDR1 MNHNY, CDR2 SVGAGI (reference sequence). The CDR3 sequence is 13 residues long. CDR3 amino acids: CASSLQRGQPQHF. The CDR3 DNA is TGTGCCAGCAGTTTACAACGGGGGCAGCCCCAGCATTTT.

V is TRBV7-9 and J is TRBJ2-3, with 7 bases fitting TRBD2. The length of the CDR3 is 16 residues. Germline V CDR1 and CDR2: SEHNR, FQNEAQ (reference sequence). With 5 bases clipped from V and 2 bases from J, the junction kept 10 bases outside the gene matches. Here the CDR3 reads CASSPRLAELTDTQYF. DNA for the CDR3: TGTGCCAGCAGCCCCCGACTAGCAGAACTCACAGATACGCAGTATTTT.

This chain links TRBV10-3 with TRBJ2-2; TRBD1 matches at 8 bases. The germline V gene encodes CDR1 ENHRY and CDR2 SYGVKD. The CDR3 has 16 amino acids. After removal of 6 bases from V and 2 bases from J, the junction contained 8 bases not matched to a gene. CDR3 bases: TGTGCCATCAGCCCCGACAGGGGCCCTAACACCGGGGAGCTGTTTTTT. This codes for CAISPDRGPNTGELFF.

The chain recombines TRBV5-5 with TRBJ1-1; 9 positions agree with TRBD1. The trim removed 4 bases at V and 1 base at J, leaving 8 bases unmatched. Germline lookup yields CDR1 SGHKS and CDR2 YYEKEE (reference sequence). CDR3 length: 16 amino acids. As DNA, the CDR3 is TGTGCCAGCAGCAGCGGGACAGGGATTACGAACACTGAAGCTTTCTTT. This translates into CASSSGTGITNTEAFF.

The chain combines TRBV6-6 with TRBJ2-3, with TRBD2 as a possible D gene (6 bases). This CDR3 spans 15 amino acids. Trimming pared 2 bases from V and 0 bases from J, leaving 9 bases between. Germline CDR1 and CDR2: MNHNY and SVGAGI (reference sequence). The CDR3 DNA sequence: TGTGCCAGCAGTTACGTAGCGGCAAGCACAGATACGCAGTATTTT. Protein: CASSYVAASTDTQYF.

The V call is TRBV6-2 or TRBV6-3, the J call TRBJ2-1; D may be TRBD2 (5 bases). CDR1 and CDR2 (germline): MNHEY, SVGEGT. V dropped 6 bases and J dropped 4 bases, with 19 bases sitting between them. There are 16 residues in the CDR3. This CDR3 is CASSPTGLILYNEQFF. The CDR3, as DNA: TGTGCCAGCAGCCCCACCGGACTGATTTTATACAATGAGCAGTTCTTC.

V gene TRBV12-3 or TRBV12-4 combines with J gene TRBJ1-1, with no clear D. The length of the CDR3 is 13 residues. The V end was cut by 4 bases, the J end by 4 bases, with 10 bases between. CDR3 residues: CASSSKGGTEAFF. CDR3 nucleotides: TGTGCCAGCAGTTCCAAGGGAGGCACTGAAGCTTTCTTT.

V and J are TRBV19 and TRBJ2-5, with D possibly matching TRBD2 (6 bases). Germline V CDR1 and CDR2: LNHDA, SQIVND (reference sequence). The CDR3 consists of 13 residues. Deletions cut 3 bases from V and 9 bases from J, with 14 bases between. As DNA, the CDR3 is TGTGCCAGTAGTATCTCGGGGGAATGGGCCCAGTACTTC. It codes for CASSISGEWAQYF.